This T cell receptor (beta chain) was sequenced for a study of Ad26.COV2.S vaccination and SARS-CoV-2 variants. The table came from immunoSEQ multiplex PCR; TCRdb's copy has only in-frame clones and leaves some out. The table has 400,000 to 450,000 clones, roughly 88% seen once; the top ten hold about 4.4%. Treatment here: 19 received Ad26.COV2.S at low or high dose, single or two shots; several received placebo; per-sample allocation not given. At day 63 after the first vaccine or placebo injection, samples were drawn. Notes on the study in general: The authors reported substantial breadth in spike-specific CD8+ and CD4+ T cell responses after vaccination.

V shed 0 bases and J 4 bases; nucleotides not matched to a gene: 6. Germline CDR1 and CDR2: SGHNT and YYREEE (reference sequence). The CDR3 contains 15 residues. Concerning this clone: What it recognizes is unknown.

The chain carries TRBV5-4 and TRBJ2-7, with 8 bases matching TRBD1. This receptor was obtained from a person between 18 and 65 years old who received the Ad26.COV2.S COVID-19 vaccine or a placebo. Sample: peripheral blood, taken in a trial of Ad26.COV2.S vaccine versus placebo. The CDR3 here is CASSLAAGGRYEQYF. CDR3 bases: TGTGCCAGCAGCTTGGCGGCAGGGGGCCGGTACGAGCAGTACTTC.